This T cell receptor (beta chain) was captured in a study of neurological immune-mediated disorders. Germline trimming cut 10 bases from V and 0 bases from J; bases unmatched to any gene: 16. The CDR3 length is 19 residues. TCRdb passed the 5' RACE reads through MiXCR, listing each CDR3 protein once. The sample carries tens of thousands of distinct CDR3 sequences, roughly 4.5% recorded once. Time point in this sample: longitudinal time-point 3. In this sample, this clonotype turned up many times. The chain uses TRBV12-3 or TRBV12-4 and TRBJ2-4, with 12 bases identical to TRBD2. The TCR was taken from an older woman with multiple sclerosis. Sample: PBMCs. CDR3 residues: CATSSLTLTSGGAKNIQYF. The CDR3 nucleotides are TGTGCCACCAGCTCCCTCACCTTGACTAGCGGGGGAGCCAAAAACATTCAGTACTTC.